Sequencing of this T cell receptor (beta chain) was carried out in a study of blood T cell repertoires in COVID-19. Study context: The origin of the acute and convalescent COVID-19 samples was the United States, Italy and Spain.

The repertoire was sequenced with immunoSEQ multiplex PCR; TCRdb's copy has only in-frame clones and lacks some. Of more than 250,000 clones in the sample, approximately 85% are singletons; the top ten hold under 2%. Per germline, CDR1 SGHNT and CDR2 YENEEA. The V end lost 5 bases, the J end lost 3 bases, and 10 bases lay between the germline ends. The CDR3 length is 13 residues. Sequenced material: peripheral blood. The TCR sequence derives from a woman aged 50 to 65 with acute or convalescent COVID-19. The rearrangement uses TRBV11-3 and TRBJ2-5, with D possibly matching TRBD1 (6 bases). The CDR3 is CASSRAGEETQYF. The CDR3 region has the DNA TGTGCCAGCAGCCGGGCAGGGGAAGAGACCCAGTACTTC.